This passage covers 16 T cell receptor beta chains from one sample sequenced in a study of regulatory T cells in long-lasting Graves disease (dated by TCRdb to the early 2020s). The library was produced with multiplex PCR. The run used an Illumina HiSeq 4000. TCR beta libraries were built with iRepertoire HTBI primers and Arm-PCR amplification of CDR3 regions. Clones were called with MiXCR by TCRdb after fastp trimmed the public reads at Q25, and only in-frame beta chains were retained. Identical CDR3 protein sequences are pooled into one entry, listed with their most common genes and DNA. The sample has 390,000 or so distinct CDR3 sequences on record, roughly 12% of them singletons. Of the sample, about 19% is held by the ten largest clones. The time point label of this sample denotes: newly diagnosed GD, antithyroid drugs for less than 3 months. For both TCR sequencing and RNA sequencing, RNA was extracted from PBMCs in TRIzol.

Separately, the same data were catalogued under a study of T cells in Graves' hyperthyroidism and ophthalmopathy.

The starting material was peripheral blood mononuclear cells (PBMCs), obtained at new diagnosis, from a patient treated with antithyroid drugs. These receptors were taken from a woman aged 18-29 years with Graves disease. Donor details come from another sample of the same person, matched by shared clones.

This clonotype was seen at least ten times. The rearrangement joins TRBV6-5 to TRBJ1-2, with 7 bases aligning to TRBD1. The CDR3 is 13 amino acids. The germline V gene encodes CDR1 MNHEY and CDR2 SVGAGI. The V and J ends lost 3 bases and 7 bases, in that order; junction bases with no gene match: 5. CDR3 loop: CASSYPGGRGYTF. The DNA of the CDR3 is TGTGCCAGCAGTTATCCAGGGGGACGTGGCTACACCTTC.

CDR3 protein: CASRGPGLAGTGELFF. CDR3 nucleotides: TGTGCCAGCAGGGGACCGGGACTAGCGGGTACCGGGGAGCTGTTTTTT. V gene TRBV9 combines with J gene TRBJ2-2, with 12 bases aligning to TRBD2. Germline CDR1 and CDR2: SGDLS and YYNGEE. V trimming: 5 bases; J trimming: 5 bases; junction bases outside the gene matches: 7. This CDR3 is built from 16 residues.

This clonotype was observed at least ten times. The chain couples TRBV12-3 or TRBV12-4 to TRBJ1-2, with a possible D match to TRBD1 (5 bases). The CDR3 consists of 17 residues. The ends were cut back, 5 bases at V and 6 bases at J, with 25 bases in the middle. CDR3 sequence (DNA): TGTGCCAGCAGTCCCCCGGTAAGGGGCTCACCGACGGATGGCTACACCTTC. Translation: CASSPPVRGSPTDGYTF.

The genes are TRBV6-1 and TRBJ2-7; D may be TRBD1 or TRBD2 (5 bases each). Trimming left V 6 bases short and J 4 bases short, with 13 bases between. Germline V CDR1 and CDR2: MNHNS, SASEGT. The CDR3 has 13 amino acids. DNA of the CDR3: TGTGCCAGCAGCACCGGGACCCATTACGAGCAGTACTTC. The encoded protein is CASSTGTHYEQYF.

This clonotype came up many times. V is TRBV11-2 and J is TRBJ2-3; D may be TRBD2 (6 bases). The CDR3 loop spans 16 amino acids. The ends were cut back, 5 bases at V and 6 bases at J, with 21 bases in the middle. Germline values: CDR1 SGHAT, CDR2 FQNNGV. As DNA, the CDR3 is TGTGCCAGCAGCCCAACCCTTGGGACTTACCTGGATACGCAGTATTTT. Translating it yields CASSPTLGTYLDTQYF.

This clonotype occurred many times. V gene TRBV12-3 or TRBV12-4 combines with J gene TRBJ2-7; no clear D gene. The germline V and J ends were trimmed by 6 bases and 1 base, with 10 bases remaining between them. CDR3 length: 13 amino acids. The CDR3 here is CASRGTLSYEQYF. CDR3 nucleotide sequence: TGTGCCAGCAGGGGAACTTTGTCCTACGAGCAGTACTTC.

This clonotype was seen more than once but under ten times. The chain combines TRBV6-1 with TRBJ2-2; D is undetermined. The germline V and J ends were trimmed by 5 bases and 8 bases, with 12 bases remaining between them. This CDR3 contains 13 residues. Germline lookup yields CDR1 MNHNS and CDR2 SASEGT. DNA of the CDR3: TGTGCCAGCAGTCCGCTAGTTCCGGGGGAGCTGTTTTTT. This encodes CASSPLVPGELFF.

V and J are TRBV19 and TRBJ2-1; 7 bases line up with TRBD2. V shed 7 bases and J 15 bases; nucleotides not matched to a gene: 15. Germline-derived CDR1 and CDR2 are LNHDA and SQIVND (reference sequence). This CDR3 is 13 amino acids long. CDR3 coding DNA: TGTGCCAGTAATGGGGATCGAGCGGGAACTAGGTTCTTC. Translating it yields CASNGDRAGTRFF.

This clonotype was found many times. The genes are TRBV12-3 or TRBV12-4 and TRBJ2-3; TRBD1 matches at 7 bases. The CDR3 runs 12 residues. V lost 5 bases and J lost 5; bases outside the gene matches: 1. The CDR3 here is CASSTGEDTQYF. For the CDR3, the DNA is TGTGCCAGCAGTACAGGGGAAGATACGCAGTATTTT.

This clonotype appeared many times. The rearrangement joins TRBV6-1 to TRBJ1-1; the match to TRBD1 covers 7 bases. This CDR3 spans 14 amino acids. Trimming at V came to 3 bases and at J to 3 bases, leaving 4 bases not matched to a gene. CDR1 MNHNS and CDR2 SASEGT come from the germline V gene. CDR3 in amino acids: CASSDPGQYTEAFF. In DNA form, the CDR3 reads TGTGCCAGCAGTGACCCGGGACAGTACACTGAAGCTTTCTTT.

This clonotype was observed a handful of times. This may arise from a read error, as a much more abundant clone is one base away. V usage is TRBV30 and J usage is TRBJ1-1; D unclear. The germline gives CDR1 GTSNPN, CDR2 SVGIG (reference sequence). This CDR3 has 12 amino acids. V shed 2 bases and J shed 1 base, with 5 bases lying between them. The chain's CDR3 is CAWSWTNTEAFF. For the CDR3, the DNA is TGTGCCTGGAGTTGGACGAACACTGAAGCTTTCTTT.

This chain links TRBV11-1 with TRBJ1-2, with TRBD1 matching over 8 bases. From germline, CDR1 is SGHAT and CDR2 FQDESV (reference sequence). This CDR3 is 13 amino acids long. J lost 8 bases, V lost 5 bases, and 7 bases had no gene match. The CDR3 DNA reads TGTGCCAGCAGCAAACCAGGGGGCGCGGGCTACACCTTC. It yields the protein CASSKPGGAGYTF.

The chain recombines TRBV15 with TRBJ2-7; TRBD1 matches 7 bases. Germline V lookup: CDR1 LNHNV, CDR2 YYDKDF (reference sequence). The V and J ends lost 4 bases and 3 bases, in that order; junction bases with no gene match: 6. CDR3 length equals 14 residues. CDR3: CATSNQGQIYEQYV. Written as DNA, the CDR3 is TGTGCCACCAGCAACCAGGGACAGATCTACGAGCAGTACGTC.

There are many counts of this clonotype. The V call is TRBV18, the J call TRBJ2-1; 12 bases align to TRBD2. Trimming removed 8 bases from V and 4 bases from J; junction bases left unmatched: 3. The CDR3 is 14 residues long. Germline V gives CDR1 KGHSH, CDR2 LQKENI. The CDR3 reads CASHTSGGYNEQFF. CDR3 nucleotide sequence: TGTGCCAGCCATACTAGCGGGGGGTACAATGAGCAGTTCTTC.

V usage is TRBV12-3 or TRBV12-4 and J usage is TRBJ1-5; no clear D. This CDR3 is 14 amino acids long. The V end lost 6 bases, the J end lost 6 bases, and 15 bases lay between the germline ends. CDR3 DNA: TGTGCCAGCAGCATGGCCACGCGGGGTCAGCCCCAGCATTTT. Translating it yields CASSMATRGQPQHF.

There are a few counts of this clonotype. The chain combines TRBV7-2 with TRBJ1-4; 7 nucleotides match TRBD1. This CDR3 comprises 15 residues. Germline CDR1 reads SGHTA; CDR2 reads FQGNSA. With 5 bases clipped from V and 3 bases from J, the junction kept 6 bases outside the gene matches. The CDR3 region has the DNA TGTGCCAGCAGCCGGGACAGAGCAGCTAATGAAAAACTGTTTTTT. Protein sequence: CASSRDRAANEKLFF.